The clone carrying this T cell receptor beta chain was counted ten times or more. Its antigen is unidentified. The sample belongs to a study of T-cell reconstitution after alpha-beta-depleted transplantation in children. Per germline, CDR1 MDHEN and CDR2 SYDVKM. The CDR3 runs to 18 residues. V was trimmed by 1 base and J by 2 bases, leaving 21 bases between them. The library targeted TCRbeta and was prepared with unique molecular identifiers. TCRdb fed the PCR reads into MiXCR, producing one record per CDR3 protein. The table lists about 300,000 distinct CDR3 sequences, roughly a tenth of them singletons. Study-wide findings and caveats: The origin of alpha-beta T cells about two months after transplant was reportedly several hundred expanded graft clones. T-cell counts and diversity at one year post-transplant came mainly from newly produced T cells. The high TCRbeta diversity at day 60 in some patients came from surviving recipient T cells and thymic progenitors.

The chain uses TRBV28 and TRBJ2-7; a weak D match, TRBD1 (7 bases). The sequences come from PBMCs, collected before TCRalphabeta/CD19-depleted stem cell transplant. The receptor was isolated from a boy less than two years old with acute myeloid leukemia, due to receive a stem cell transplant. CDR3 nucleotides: TGTGCCAGCAGTTTATTAGGAGGGAGTTACAGGGGCACCTACGAGCAGTACTTC. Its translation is CASSLLGGSYRGTYEQYF. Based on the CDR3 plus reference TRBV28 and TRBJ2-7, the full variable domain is DVKVTQSSRYLVKRTGEKVFLECVQDMDHENMFWYRQDPGLGLRLIYFSYDVKMKEKGDIPEGYSVSREKKERFSLILESASTNQTSMYLCASSLLGGSYRGTYEQYFGPGTRLTVT.